One and the same sample provided the 20 T cell receptor beta chains below, sequenced in a study of T cell repertoires in cytomegalovirus infection. TCRdb independently ran MiXCR on the reads; one entry per CDR3 protein. This sample has some 400,000 distinct CDR3 sequences, with 25% to 40% found just once. The material sequenced was PBMCs. The receptors were sampled from a human donor in good health (CMV status not recorded). Some clones in this sample may be carry-over from other donors' samples.

This clonotype was recorded at least ten times. The chain recombines TRBV11-2 with TRBJ1-5; 7 nucleotides match TRBD1. CDR1 is SGHAT, CDR2 FQNNGV, per germline. The CDR3 contains 16 residues. With 6 bases clipped from V and 0 bases from J, the junction kept 8 bases outside the gene matches. The CDR3 sequence is CASRWAGGDSNQPQHF. Here the CDR3 DNA reads TGTGCCAGCAGATGGGCAGGGGGAGATAGCAATCAGCCCCAGCATTTT.

J is TRBJ2-1 and V is TRBV18, with 7 positions matching TRBD1. Germline CDR1 reads KGHSH; CDR2 reads LQKENI. The V and J ends lost 1 base and 8 bases, in that order; junction bases with no gene match: 17. There are 18 residues in the CDR3. CDR3 sequence (DNA): TGTGCCAGCTCACCACTGCCCCTCGCGTGGGGGCAGGGGGATGAGCAGTTCTTC. Its translation is CASSPLPLAWGQGDEQFF.

This chain connects TRBV18 to TRBJ2-1; D may be TRBD1 (5 bases). The germline gives CDR1 KGHSH, CDR2 LQKENI. V lost 6 bases and J 6 bases, leaving 21 bases between the germline ends. CDR3 length equals 16 residues. The CDR3 bases are TGTGCCAGCTCCCCCAATGGGGCAGGGATAATCAATGAGCAGTTCTTC. Translating it yields CASSPNGAGIINEQFF.

Comments on this clonotype: The junction departs from germline at one end; a sequencing error may be responsible. This chain uses TRBV11-2 with TRBJ1-1; no reliable D call. This CDR3 is 14 amino acids long. The V gene's germline CDR1 is SGHAT and CDR2 FQNNGV. Here the CDR3 reads CASSFWPDDTEAFF. The CDR3 nucleotides read TGTGCCAGCAGCTTCTGGCCGGATGACACGGAAGCTTTCTTT.

The chain joins TRBV19 to TRBJ1-6, with D maybe TRBD1 (6 bases). The CDR3 covers 15 residues. In germline, CDR1 is LNHDA, CDR2 SQIVND (reference sequence). V was clipped by 6 bases and J by 7 bases, with 16 bases between them. DNA of the CDR3: TGTGCCAGTAGCCCGCAGGGGTTTGGGAATTCACCCCTCCACTTT. This codes for CASSPQGFGNSPLHF.

The sample holds a few counts of this clonotype. This chain uses TRBV5-6 with TRBJ2-1; maybe TRBD1 (6 bases). Germline V lookup: CDR1 SGHDT, CDR2 YYEEEE. This CDR3 spans 16 amino acids. Trimming took off 4 bases at V and 2 bases at J, with 16 bases between the two ends. The CDR3 nucleotides read TGTGCCAGCAGCCCGAGGTTGAAGGGGGCCTACAATGAGCAGTTCTTC. Its protein is CASSPRLKGAYNEQFF. Based on the CDR3 plus reference TRBV5-6 and TRBJ2-1, the full variable domain is DAGVTQSPTHLIKTRGQQVTLRCSPKSGHDTVSWYQQALGQGPQFIFQYYEEEERQRGNFPDRFSGHQFPNYSSELNVNALLLGDSALYLCASSPRLKGAYNEQFFGPGTRLTVL.

CDR3 region: CASRHDYRDREDKNTEAFF. The CDR3 bases are TGTGCCAGCAGACACGACTACCGGGACAGGGAAGATAAAAACACTGAAGCTTTCTTT. The chain combines TRBV28 with TRBJ1-1, with 9 positions matching TRBD1. The CDR3 extends over 19 amino acids. Per germline, CDR1 MDHEN and CDR2 SYDVKM. V dropped 6 bases and J dropped 2; count of bases not matched to a gene: 19.

In the case of this clonotype: A much larger clonotype is one base distant, so this may be a read error. The CDR3 loop reads CASSLKGGRSPSKAQFF. CDR3 in DNA: TGTGCCAGCAGCTTAAAAGGGGGGAGGTCCCCATCCAAGGCGCAGTTCTTC. J is TRBJ2-1 and V is TRBV7-8; D is tentatively TRBD1 or TRBD2 (6 bases each). Germline V gene sequence: CDR1 SGHVS, CDR2 FQNEAQ. With 2 bases removed from V and 12 bases from J, the gap between germline ends came to 26 bases. There are 17 residues in the CDR3.

This clonotype has at least ten counts. V and J are TRBV12-3 or TRBV12-4 and TRBJ2-5; perhaps TRBD1 as D (5 bases). The germline V and J ends were trimmed by 7 bases and 4 bases, with 7 bases remaining between them. This CDR3 comprises 11 residues. The CDR3 DNA reads as TGTGCCAGCACGCAGGGAGAGACCCAGTACTTC. Translating gives CASTQGETQYF.

The CDR3 bases are TGCAGTGTCCCCCGCGGAGGGGTTCAGCCCCAGCATTTT. Protein product: CSVPRGGVQPQHF. V is TRBV20-1 and J is TRBJ1-5, with D possibly matching TRBD1 (5 bases). Germline V gene data show CDR1 as DFQATT and CDR2 as SNEGSKA (reference sequence). Trimming took off 7 bases at V and 6 bases at J, with 16 bases between the two ends. The CDR3 runs 13 residues.

The chain couples TRBV7-6 to TRBJ2-1; D unclear. Germline V gene sequence: CDR1 SGHVS, CDR2 FNYEAQ. With 2 bases removed from V and 12 bases from J, the gap between germline ends came to 20 bases. This CDR3 contains 15 residues. The CDR3 reads CASSLNRDPSSRQFF. In DNA form, the CDR3 reads TGTGCCAGCAGCTTAAATAGAGACCCATCTTCAAGGCAGTTCTTC.

The chain employs TRBV27 and TRBJ1-4; D is perhaps TRBD1 (5 bases). The CDR3 has 12 amino acids. Trimming pared 10 bases from V and 7 bases from J, leaving 13 bases between. CDR1 MNHEY and CDR2 SMNVEV come from the germline V gene (reference sequence). The CDR3 sequence: CATSGGGEKLFF. CDR3 coding DNA: TGTGCCACGAGTGGGGGGGGTGAAAAACTGTTTTTT.

This clonotype was counted ten times or more. This chain joins TRBV7-2 and TRBJ2-3; D is unresolved. CDR3 length equals 16 residues. Per germline, CDR1 SGHTA and CDR2 FQGNSA. V was shortened by 2 bases and J by 3 bases, with 15 bases between the two germline ends. The CDR3 DNA sequence: TGTGCCAGCAGCTTAATGGATGTCGCAGTAACAGATACGCAGTATTTT. Its protein is CASSLMDVAVTDTQYF.

This chain connects TRBV10-3 to TRBJ1-2, with 7 bases aligning to TRBD1. This CDR3 is built from 15 residues. The V and J ends lost 10 bases and 2 bases, in that order; junction bases with no gene match: 13. The germline V gene encodes CDR1 ENHRY and CDR2 SYGVKD. CDR3 DNA sequence: TGTGCCACCCGGGGGGATTCACAGGGGAACTATGGCTACACCTTC. Protein product: CATRGDSQGNYGYTF.

The chain employs TRBV6-1 and TRBJ2-4, with 13 nucleotides matching TRBD2. V lost 4 bases to trimming and J lost 8 bases; unmatched junction nucleotides: 8. CDR1 MNHNS and CDR2 SASEGT come from the germline V gene. The CDR3 is made up of 16 amino acids. CDR3 bases: TGTGCCAGCAGTGCTACTAGCGGGGGGGCCGCGGACATTCAGTACTTC. It translates to CASSATSGGAADIQYF.

Regarding this clonotype: An end of the junction does not agree with germline; a read error may underlie this. J is TRBJ2-3 and V is TRBV7-6, with 11 bases matching TRBD1. This CDR3 region has 14 residues. CDR1 and CDR2 (germline): SGHVS, FNYEAQ. The CDR3 DNA sequence: TGTGCCATCGGAGGGGGGGACAGGGGGATTACGCCGTATTTT. It specifies CAIGGGDRGITPYF.

This clonotype was detected many times. The V and J genes are TRBV28 and TRBJ2-5, with D possibly being TRBD1 (6 bases). Germline-derived CDR1 and CDR2 are MDHEN and SYDVKM. The V and J ends lost 3 bases and 6 bases respectively, with 14 bases between them. This CDR3 has 14 amino acids. DNA for the CDR3: TGTGCCAGCAGTTTGCCCGGACAGAGCAAGACCCAGTACTTC. Its translation: CASSLPGQSKTQYF.

This clonotype showed up many times. The CDR3 nucleotides read TGCGCCAGCAGCCAAGATCGCTGGGGGGGGGTTTCGCGAGCTTTCTTT. Protein sequence: CASSQDRWGGVSRAFF. V is TRBV4-1 and J is TRBJ1-1; maybe TRBD1 (5 bases). Deletions cut 0 bases from V and 10 bases from J, with 21 bases between. The CDR3 consists of 16 residues. CDR1 MGHRA and CDR2 YSYEKL come from the germline V gene.

This clonotype turned up a few times. The chain combines TRBV15 with TRBJ1-1; 8 bases agree with TRBD1. Germline trimming cut 1 base from V and 4 bases from J; bases unmatched to any gene: 5. The CDR3 is 15 amino acids. Germline V gene lookup returns CDR1 LNHNV and CDR2 YYDKDF (reference sequence). This CDR3 is CATSRGSQGATEAFF. CDR3 nucleotide sequence: TGTGCCACCAGCAGAGGGTCCCAGGGGGCCACTGAAGCTTTCTTT.

This clonotype was detected only a few times. The chain is built from TRBV6-6 and TRBJ2-3; possible D gene TRBD2, 6 bases. The V and J ends lost 7 bases and 4 bases respectively, with 9 bases between them. This CDR3 contains 12 residues. The V gene's germline CDR1 is MNHNY and CDR2 SVGAGI (reference sequence). CDR3 DNA: TGTGCCAGCATGGGGGGTTCAGATACGCAGTATTTT. This sequence encodes CASMGGSDTQYF.